The table lists the clone carrying this TCR beta chain with many counts. CDR1 and CDR2 (germline): WSHSY, SAAADI. There are 13 residues in the CDR3. The ends lost 6 bases at V and 8 bases at J; junction bases unmatched: 9. The data derive from a study of neurological immune-mediated disorders. As for time point: longitudinal time-point 2. In TCRdb, the 5' RACE reads were re-called with MiXCR into one record per CDR3 protein. The table includes roughly 60,000 distinct CDR3 sequences, roughly 10% detected once. This chain joins TRBV10-2 and TRBJ1-1, with 7 bases fitting TRBD1. The TCR comes from a man younger than 40 in good health. Sequencing was done on a sample of PBMCs. CDR3 protein: CASSHRQGMEAFF. CDR3 bases: TGCGCCAGCAGCCATCGACAGGGCATGGAAGCTTTCTTT.